The rows below give T cell receptor beta chains drawn from one sample of a study of cytotoxic CD8 clonotypes in ibrutinib-treated CLL. Clones were sequenced by immunoSEQ multiplex PCR, and TCRdb holds only the in-frame ones, with some missing. The sample includes some 85,000 clones, roughly 80% of them seen just once. Sample: PBMCs, taken after 24 months of ibrutinib treatment. These receptors were taken from a human donor with chronic lymphocytic leukemia. The CDR3 runs from the conserved cysteine through the conserved F or W. D genes are given only for firm matches. For some rows the clone size is stated as once, few or many, or as a class when expanded; others skip it.

j_call,d_call,v_call,clone_size,cdr3_nt,cdr3_aa
TRBJ2-1,TRBD2,TRBV6-5,.,TGTGCCAGCAGTTACTCCGCGGGGGGGCCTTATGAGCAGTTCTTC,CASSYSAGGPYEQFF
TRBJ1-1,.,TRBV7-9,.,TGTGCCAGCAGCCCGAATGATGTGAACACTGAAGCTTTCTTT,CASSPNDVNTEAFF
TRBJ1-5,.,TRBV5-5,few,TGTGCCAGCAGCTTGGTTAGGGCGTCACCCCAGCATTTT,CASSLVRASPQHF
TRBJ2-3,.,TRBV28,.,TGTGCCAGCAGTTTCGCTTCAGATACGCAGTATTTT,CASSFASDTQYF
TRBJ2-5,TRBD2,TRBV19,.,TGTGCCAGTAGTACCTCGGGAGGAAGGGAGACCCAGTACTTC,CASSTSGGRETQYF
TRBJ2-6,TRBD2,TRBV11-2,few,TGTGCCAGCAGCTTACCCCCTCGGGGGGGAACTGGGGCCAACGTCCTGACTTTC,CASSLPPRGGTGANVLTF
TRBJ2-7,.,TRBV28,.,TGTGCCAGCAGAAATAGAGACAGATACGAGCAGTACTTC,CASRNRDRYEQYF
TRBJ2-3,.,TRBV11-3,.,TGTGCCAGCAGCCCAGGGTCTTCCGATACGCAGTATTTT,CASSPGSSDTQYF
TRBJ2-1,TRBD2,TRBV7-3,.,TGTGCCAGCAGCTTCTCGGGGGGACTAGCGGGACACTCTTACAATGAGCAGTTCTTC,CASSFSGGLAGHSYNEQFF
TRBJ2-2,.,TRBV28,.,TGTGCCAGCAGTTACGGGACAACAAACACCGGGGAGCTGTTTTTT,CASSYGTTNTGELFF
TRBJ1-2,TRBD1,TRBV28,.,TGTGCCAGCAGGACAGGGACCTATGGCTACACCTTC,CASRTGTYGYTF
TRBJ2-1,.,TRBV19,few,TGTGCCAGTAGTACCAGGACCGCGAATGAGCAGTTCTTC,CASSTRTANEQFF
TRBJ2-7,.,TRBV5-5,.,TGTGCCAGCCGGGGACTCCAATCCTACGAGCAGTACTTC,CASRGLQSYEQYF
TRBJ1-2,.,TRBV28,.,TGTGCCAGCCTCCTTCCTGGCAGTAACTATGGCTACACCTTC,CASLLPGSNYGYTF
TRBJ1-5,.,TRBV27,.,TGTGCCAGCAGTTTGGGCAGGGGATATCAGCCCCAGCATTTT,CASSLGRGYQPQHF
TRBJ2-3,.,TRBV6-1,.,TGTGCCAGCAGTGGAGCCTTACTAAAAAGCACAGATACGCAGTATTTT,CASSGALLKSTDTQYF
TRBJ2-7,TRBD2,TRBV2,.,TGTGCCAGCATGGGTAGCGGGAGGCAAGAGGCCTACGAGCAGTACTTC,CASMGSGRQEAYEQYF
TRBJ2-7,.,TRBV7-2,.,TGTGCCAGCAGCCGGGTCGGATCCTACGAGCAGTACTTC,CASSRVGSYEQYF
TRBJ1-1,.,TRBV2,.,TGTGCCAGCGGCCAGCATATGAACACTGAAGCTTTCTTT,CASGQHMNTEAFF
TRBJ1-5,.,TRBV15,.,TGTGCCACCAGCAGAGCACGGGACACCTATAGCAATCAGCCCCAGCATTTT,CATSRARDTYSNQPQHF
TRBJ2-2,.,TRBV28,.,TGTGCCAGCCAGGGCCGAGCCGGGGAGCTGTTTTTT,CASQGRAGELFF
TRBJ1-1,.,TRBV6-1,few,TGTGCCAGCAGAAATACAGGGTTCGGAACTGAAGCTTTCTTT,CASRNTGFGTEAFF
TRBJ2-1,.,TRBV27,.,TGTGCCAGCAGTGTACAGCAGAGCAATGAGCAGTTCTTC,CASSVQQSNEQFF
TRBJ2-3,TRBD2,TRBV7-9,.,TGTGCCAGCAGCCCGGGACTAGCAGTCACAGATACGCAGTATTTT,CASSPGLAVTDTQYF
TRBJ1-1,.,TRBV25-1,few,TGTGCCAGCAGTGAAACAGGGAGAACTGAAGCTTTCTTT,CASSETGRTEAFF
TRBJ1-1,.,TRBV20-1,.,TGCAGTGCTCCGGGGAACACTGAAGCTTTCTTT,CSAPGNTEAFF
TRBJ2-7,.,TRBV6-6,.,TGTGCCAGCAGTTACAGGGAAGGGGCCTCCTACGAGCAGTACTTC,CASSYREGASYEQYF
TRBJ1-1,.,TRBV19,.,TGTGCCAGTAGTATAGATCGTACAGTCCCGAAGGGGTCACTTGAAGCTTTCTTT,CASSIDRTVPKGSLEAFF
TRBJ2-7,TRBD1,TRBV28,.,TGTGCCAGCAGTTACAGGGGGACCTACGAGCAGTACTTC,CASSYRGTYEQYF
TRBJ2-2,.,TRBV10-3,.,TGTGCCATCAGGCCCGGCGTTTTAGGGAGTACCGGGGAGCTGTTTTTT,CAIRPGVLGSTGELFF
TRBJ1-3,TRBD1,TRBV5-1,.,TGCGCCAGCAGCCTTGCAGGGGGCCACTCTGGAAACACCATATATTTT,CASSLAGGHSGNTIYF
TRBJ2-2,TRBD1,TRBV18,.,TGTGCCAGCTCACCCGGGACAGGGTGGAACACCGGGGAGCTGTTTTTT,CASSPGTGWNTGELFF
TRBJ1-2,TRBD1,TRBV7-2,.,TGTGCCAGCAGCCTGGGGACAGCTAACTATGGCTACACCTTC,CASSLGTANYGYTF
TRBJ1-3,TRBD1,TRBV5-6,few,TGTGCCAGCAGCTCGGGACAGGGTTTCTCCGGAAACACCATATATTTT,CASSSGQGFSGNTIYF
TRBJ2-7,.,TRBV5-6,.,TGTGCCAGCAGCTTGGGGTTGTACGAGCAGTACTTC,CASSLGLYEQYF
TRBJ2-5,.,TRBV18,.,TGTGCCAGCTCACCCCTTGTAGGGGAAAGCCAAGAGACCCAGTACTTC,CASSPLVGESQETQYF
TRBJ2-7,.,TRBV7-2,.,TGTGCCAGCAGCTTATCGGCGGCCGGCGACGAGCAGTACTTC,CASSLSAAGDEQYF
TRBJ2-1,.,TRBV7-8,.,TGTGCCAGCAGCGAGCCCGGACTTTACAATGAGCAGTTCTTC,CASSEPGLYNEQFF
TRBJ2-7,TRBD1,TRBV11-3,few,TGTGCCAGCAGGTCCGGGACAGCCTACGAGCAGTACTTC,CASRSGTAYEQYF
TRBJ2-3,TRBD1,TRBV9,.,TGTGCCAGCAGCTTACGACAGGGGGGGGCAGATACGCAGTATTTT,CASSLRQGGADTQYF
TRBJ1-4,TRBD1,TRBV5-6,.,TGTGCCAGCAGCTATGGGACAGGGGGTAATGAAAAACTGTTTTTT,CASSYGTGGNEKLFF
TRBJ2-3,TRBD2,TRBV27,.,TGTGCCAGCAGTTCCCCTTTCAGCGGGAGGTTTACAGATACGCAGTATTTT,CASSSPFSGRFTDTQYF